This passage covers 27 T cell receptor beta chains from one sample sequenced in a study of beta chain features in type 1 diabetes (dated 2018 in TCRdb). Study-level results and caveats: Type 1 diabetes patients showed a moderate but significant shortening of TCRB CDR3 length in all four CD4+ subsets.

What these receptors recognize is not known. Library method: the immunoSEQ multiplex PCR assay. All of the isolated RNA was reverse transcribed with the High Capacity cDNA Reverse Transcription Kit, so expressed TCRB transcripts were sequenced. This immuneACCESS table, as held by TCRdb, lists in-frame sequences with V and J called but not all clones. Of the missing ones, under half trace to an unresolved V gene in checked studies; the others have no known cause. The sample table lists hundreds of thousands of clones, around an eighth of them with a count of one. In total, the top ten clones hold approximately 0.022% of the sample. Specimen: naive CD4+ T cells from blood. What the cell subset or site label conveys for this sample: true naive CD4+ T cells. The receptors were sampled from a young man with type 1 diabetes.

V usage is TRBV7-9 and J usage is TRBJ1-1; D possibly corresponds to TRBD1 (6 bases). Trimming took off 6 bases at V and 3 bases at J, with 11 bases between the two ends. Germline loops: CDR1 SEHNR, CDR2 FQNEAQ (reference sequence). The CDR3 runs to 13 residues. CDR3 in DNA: TGTGCCAGCAGAGCAGGGGCGGACACTGAAGCTTTCTTT. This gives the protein CASRAGADTEAFF. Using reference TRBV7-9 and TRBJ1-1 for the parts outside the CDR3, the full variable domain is DTGVSQNPRHKITKRGQNVTFRCDPISEHNRLYWYRQTLGQGPEFLTYFQNEAQLEKSRLLSDRFSAERPKGSFSTLEIQRTEQGDSAMYLCASRAGADTEAFFGQGTRLTVV.

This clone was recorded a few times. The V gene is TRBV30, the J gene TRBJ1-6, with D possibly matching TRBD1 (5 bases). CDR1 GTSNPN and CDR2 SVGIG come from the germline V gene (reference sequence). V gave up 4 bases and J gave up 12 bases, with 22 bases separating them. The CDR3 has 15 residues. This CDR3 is CAWTPRGFEHGPLHF. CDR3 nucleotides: TGTGCCTGGACCCCACGGGGGTTCGAACATGGACCCCTCCACTTT.

The CDR3 bases are TGTGCCTCACAGGGTACGAGCTCTGGAAACACCATATATTTT. Protein product: CASQGTSSGNTIYF. The rearrangement uses TRBV30 and TRBJ1-3; D perhaps matches TRBD1 (6 bases). The V and J ends lost 7 bases and 0 bases respectively, with 13 bases between them. CDR3 size: 14 residues. Per the germline V gene, CDR1 is GTSNPN and CDR2 is SVGIG (reference sequence).

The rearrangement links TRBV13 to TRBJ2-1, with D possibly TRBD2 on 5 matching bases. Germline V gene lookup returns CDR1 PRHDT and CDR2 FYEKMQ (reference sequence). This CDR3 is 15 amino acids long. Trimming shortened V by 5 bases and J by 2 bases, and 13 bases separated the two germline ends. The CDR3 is CASSADGNTYNEQFF. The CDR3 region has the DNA TGTGCCAGCAGCGCCGACGGGAATACCTACAATGAGCAGTTCTTC.

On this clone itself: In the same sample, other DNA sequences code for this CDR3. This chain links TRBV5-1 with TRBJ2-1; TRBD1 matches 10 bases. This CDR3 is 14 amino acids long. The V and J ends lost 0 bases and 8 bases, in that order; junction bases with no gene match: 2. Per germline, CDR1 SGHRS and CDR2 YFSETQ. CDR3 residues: CASSLGQGADEQFF. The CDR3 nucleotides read TGCGCCAGCAGCTTGGGACAGGGGGCGGATGAGCAGTTCTTC. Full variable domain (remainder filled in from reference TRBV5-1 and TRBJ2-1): KAGVTQTPRYLIKTRGQQVTLSCSPISGHRSVSWYQQTPGQGLQFLFEYFSETQRNKGNFPGRFSGRQFSNSRSEMNVSTLELGDSALYLCASSLGQGADEQFFGPGTRLTVL.

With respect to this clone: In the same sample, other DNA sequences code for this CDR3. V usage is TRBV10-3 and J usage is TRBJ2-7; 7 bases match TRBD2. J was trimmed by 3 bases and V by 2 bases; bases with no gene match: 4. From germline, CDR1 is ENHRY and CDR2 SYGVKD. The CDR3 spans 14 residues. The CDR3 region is CAISERGGYYEQYF. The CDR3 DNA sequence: TGTGCCATCAGTGAGCGGGGAGGGTACTACGAGCAGTACTTC.

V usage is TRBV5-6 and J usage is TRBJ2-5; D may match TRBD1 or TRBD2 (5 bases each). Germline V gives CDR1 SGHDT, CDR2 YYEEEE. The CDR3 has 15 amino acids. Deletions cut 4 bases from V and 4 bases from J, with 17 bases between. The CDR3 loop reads CASSALDRDGETQYF. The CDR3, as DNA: TGTGCCAGCAGCGCATTAGACCGGGACGGAGAGACCCAGTACTTC.

CDR3: CASSSGARGRAYEQYF. Written as DNA, the CDR3 is TGTGCCAGCAGCTCGGGCGCTAGGGGCAGGGCCTACGAGCAGTACTTC. The genes are TRBV7-2 and TRBJ2-7; possible D gene TRBD1, 5 bases. This CDR3 has 16 amino acids. Per the germline V gene, CDR1 is SGHTA and CDR2 is FQGNSA. V lost 4 bases and J lost 2, with 18 bases in between.

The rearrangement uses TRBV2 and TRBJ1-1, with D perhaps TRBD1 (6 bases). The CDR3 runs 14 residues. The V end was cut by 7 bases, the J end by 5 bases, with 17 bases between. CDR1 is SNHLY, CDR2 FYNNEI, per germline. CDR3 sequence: CASTPQGWETEAFF. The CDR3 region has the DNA TGTGCCAGCACGCCACAGGGTTGGGAGACTGAAGCTTTCTTT.

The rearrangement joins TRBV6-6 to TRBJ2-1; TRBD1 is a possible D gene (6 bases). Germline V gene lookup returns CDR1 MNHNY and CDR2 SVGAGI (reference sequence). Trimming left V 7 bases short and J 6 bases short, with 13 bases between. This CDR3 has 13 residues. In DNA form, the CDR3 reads TGTGCCAGCATGCTTGGACAGATCAATGAGCAGTTCTTC. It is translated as CASMLGQINEQFF.

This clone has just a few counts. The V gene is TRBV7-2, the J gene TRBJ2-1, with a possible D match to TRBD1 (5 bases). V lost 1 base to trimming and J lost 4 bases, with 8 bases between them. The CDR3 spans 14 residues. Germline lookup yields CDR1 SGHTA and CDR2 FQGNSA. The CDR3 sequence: CASSLGQPYNEQFF. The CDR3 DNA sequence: TGTGCCAGCAGCTTAGGACAGCCATACAATGAGCAGTTCTTC.

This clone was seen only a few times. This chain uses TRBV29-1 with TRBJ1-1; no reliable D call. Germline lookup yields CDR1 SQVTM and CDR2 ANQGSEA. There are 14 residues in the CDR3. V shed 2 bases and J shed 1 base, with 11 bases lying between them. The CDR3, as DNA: TGCAGCGTTGAAAGAGGGAGTACGAACACTGAAGCTTTCTTT. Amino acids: CSVERGSTNTEAFF.

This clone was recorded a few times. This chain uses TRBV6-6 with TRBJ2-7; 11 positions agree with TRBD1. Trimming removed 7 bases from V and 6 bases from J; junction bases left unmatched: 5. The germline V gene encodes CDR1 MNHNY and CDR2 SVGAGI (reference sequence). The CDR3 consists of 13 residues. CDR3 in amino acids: CASKRTGGGEQYF. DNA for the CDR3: TGTGCCAGCAAGAGGACAGGGGGCGGCGAGCAGTACTTC.

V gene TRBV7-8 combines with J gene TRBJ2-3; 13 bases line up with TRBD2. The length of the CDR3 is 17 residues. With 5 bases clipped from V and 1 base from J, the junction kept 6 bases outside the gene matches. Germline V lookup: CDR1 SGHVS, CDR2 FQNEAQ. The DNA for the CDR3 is TGTGCCAGCAGCCCACCCGGGACTAGCGGGGGCACAGATACGCAGTATTTT. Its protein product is CASSPPGTSGGTDTQYF.

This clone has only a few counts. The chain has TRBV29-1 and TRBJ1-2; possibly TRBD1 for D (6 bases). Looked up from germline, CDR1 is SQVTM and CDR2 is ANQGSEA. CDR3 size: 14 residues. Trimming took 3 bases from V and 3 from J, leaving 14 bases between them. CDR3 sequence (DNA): TGCAGCGTTGATTCCATGGGGGGCGACTATGGCTACACCTTC. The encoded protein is CSVDSMGGDYGYTF.

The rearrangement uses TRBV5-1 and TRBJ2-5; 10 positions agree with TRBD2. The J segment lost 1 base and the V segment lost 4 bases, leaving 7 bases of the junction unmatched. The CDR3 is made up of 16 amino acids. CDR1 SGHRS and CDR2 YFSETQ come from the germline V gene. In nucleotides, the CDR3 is TGCGCCAGCAGCGTATCTAGCGGGGGTCTCCAAGAGACCCAGTACTTC. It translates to CASSVSSGGLQETQYF.

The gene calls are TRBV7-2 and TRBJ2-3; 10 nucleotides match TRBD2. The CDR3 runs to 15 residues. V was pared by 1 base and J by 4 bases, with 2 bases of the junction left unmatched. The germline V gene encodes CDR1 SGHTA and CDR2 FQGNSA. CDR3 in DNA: TGTGCCAGCAGCTTAGGGGGGACTAGCGCAGATACGCAGTATTTT. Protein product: CASSLGGTSADTQYF.

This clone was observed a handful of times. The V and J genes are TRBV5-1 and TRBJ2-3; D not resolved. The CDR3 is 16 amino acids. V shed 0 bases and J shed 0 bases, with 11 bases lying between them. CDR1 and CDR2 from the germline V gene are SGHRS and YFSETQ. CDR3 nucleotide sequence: TGCGCCAGCAGCTTGGGAGGTGCCCCTAGCACAGATACGCAGTATTTT. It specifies CASSLGGAPSTDTQYF.

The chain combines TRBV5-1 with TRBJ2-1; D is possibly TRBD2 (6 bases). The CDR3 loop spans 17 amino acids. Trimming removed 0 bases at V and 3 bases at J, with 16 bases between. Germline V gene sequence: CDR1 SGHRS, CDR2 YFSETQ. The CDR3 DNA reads TGCGCCAGCAGCTTGGCTTATAGCGGCGAACTCTACAATGAGCAGTTCTTC. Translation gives CASSLAYSGELYNEQFF.

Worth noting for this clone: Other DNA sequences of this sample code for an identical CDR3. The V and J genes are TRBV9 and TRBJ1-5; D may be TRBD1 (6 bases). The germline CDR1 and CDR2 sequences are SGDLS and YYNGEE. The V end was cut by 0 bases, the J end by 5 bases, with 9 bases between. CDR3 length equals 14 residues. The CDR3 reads CASSVGAGDQPQHF. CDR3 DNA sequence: TGTGCCAGCAGCGTAGGGGCAGGGGATCAGCCCCAGCATTTT.

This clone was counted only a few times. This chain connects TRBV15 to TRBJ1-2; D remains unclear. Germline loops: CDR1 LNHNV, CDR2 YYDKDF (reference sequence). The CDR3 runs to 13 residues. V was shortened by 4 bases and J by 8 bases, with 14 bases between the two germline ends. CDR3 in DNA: TGTGCCACCAGCACCATACCGCCTATCGGCTACACCTTC. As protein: CATSTIPPIGYTF.

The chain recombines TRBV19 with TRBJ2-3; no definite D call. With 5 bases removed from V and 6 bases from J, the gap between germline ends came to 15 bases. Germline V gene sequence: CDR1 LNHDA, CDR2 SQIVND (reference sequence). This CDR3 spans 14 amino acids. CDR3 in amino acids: CASSPRSTADTQYF. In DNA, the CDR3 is TGTGCCAGTAGTCCCCGATCGACGGCTGATACGCAGTATTTT.

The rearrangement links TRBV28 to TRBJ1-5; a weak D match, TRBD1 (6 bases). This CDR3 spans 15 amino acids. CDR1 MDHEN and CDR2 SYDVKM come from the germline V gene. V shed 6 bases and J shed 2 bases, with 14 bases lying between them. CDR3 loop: CASRLGAGGNQPQHF. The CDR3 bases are TGTGCCAGCAGACTTGGTGCAGGGGGCAATCAGCCCCAGCATTTT.

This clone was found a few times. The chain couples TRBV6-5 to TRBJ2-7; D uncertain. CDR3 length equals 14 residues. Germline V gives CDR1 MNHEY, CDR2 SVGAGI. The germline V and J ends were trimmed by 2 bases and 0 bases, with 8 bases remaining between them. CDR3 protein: CASSYGVSSYEQYF. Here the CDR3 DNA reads TGTGCCAGCAGTTACGGCGTCAGCTCCTACGAGCAGTACTTC.

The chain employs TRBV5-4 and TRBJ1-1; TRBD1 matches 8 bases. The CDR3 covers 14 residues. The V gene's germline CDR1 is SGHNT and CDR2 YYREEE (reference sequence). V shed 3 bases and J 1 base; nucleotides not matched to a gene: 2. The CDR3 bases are TGTGCCAGCAGCTGGGGACAGGCGAACACTGAAGCTTTCTTT. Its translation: CASSWGQANTEAFF. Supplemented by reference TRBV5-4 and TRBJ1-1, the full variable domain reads ETGVTQSPTHLIKTRGQQVTLRCSSQSGHNTVSWYQQALGQGPQFIFQYYREEENGRGNFPPRFSGLQFPNYSSELNVNALELDDSALYLCASSWGQANTEAFFGQGTRLTVV.

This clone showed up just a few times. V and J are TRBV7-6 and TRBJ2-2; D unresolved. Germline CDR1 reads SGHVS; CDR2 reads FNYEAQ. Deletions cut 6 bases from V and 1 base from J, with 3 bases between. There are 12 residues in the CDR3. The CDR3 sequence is CASSRNTGELFF. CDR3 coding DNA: TGTGCCAGCAGTCGGAACACCGGGGAGCTGTTTTTT.

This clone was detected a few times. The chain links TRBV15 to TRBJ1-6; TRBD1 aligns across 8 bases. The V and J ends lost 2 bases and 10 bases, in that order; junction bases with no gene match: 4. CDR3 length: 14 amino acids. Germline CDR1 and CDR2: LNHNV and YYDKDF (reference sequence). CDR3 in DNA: TGTGCCACCAGCAGAAAGACAGGGGAATCACCCCTCCACTTT. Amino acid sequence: CATSRKTGESPLHF.